A single sample gave rise to the 30 T cell receptor beta chains below, sequenced in a study of metastatic and nonmetastatic thyroid tumors. TCRdb re-called the PCR reads with MiXCR. Of some 25,000 clones listed, about 15% are singletons. Ahead of thyroid surgery, no patient had received treatment of any kind. Material: blood. The receptors shown here come from a female donor with papillary thyroid cancer or a benign thyroid nodule (not recorded which). Some clones in this sample may be carry-over from other donors' samples.

The table lists this clone with many counts. The chain recombines TRBV4-3 with TRBJ2-3; no clear D gene. From germline, CDR1 is LGHNA and CDR2 YSLEER. The CDR3 totals 15 residues. V was clipped by 3 bases and J by 4 bases, with 14 bases between them. CDR3 in DNA: TGCGCCAGCAGCCATCTCTCTTCTCTTCCAGATACGCAGTATTTT. Residues: CASSHLSSLPDTQYF.

The V gene is TRBV11-2, the J gene TRBJ2-6; D ambiguous. Germline-derived CDR1 and CDR2 are SGHAT and FQNNGV. The CDR3 runs 17 residues. The V end was cut by 0 bases, the J end by 0 bases, with 9 bases between. The CDR3 sequence: CASSLDRTISGANVLTF. The CDR3 coding sequence is TGTGCCAGCAGCTTAGACAGAACTATCTCTGGGGCCAACGTCCTGACTTTC. Drawing the rest from reference TRBV11-2 and TRBJ2-6, the complete variable domain is EAGVAQSPRYKIIEKRQSVAFWCNPISGHATLYWYQQILGQGPKLLIQFQNNGVVDDSQLPKDRFSAERLKGVDSTLKIQPAKLEDSAVYLCASSLDRTISGANVLTFGAGSRLTVL.

Many counts were recorded for this clone. This chain links TRBV7-2 with TRBJ2-7; D unresolved. This CDR3 is built from 13 residues. CDR1 SGHTA and CDR2 FQGNSA come from the germline V gene. Trimming removed 1 base at V and 2 bases at J, with 6 bases between. CDR3: CASSLEGTYEQYF. DNA for the CDR3: TGTGCCAGCAGCTTAGAAGGAACCTACGAGCAGTACTTC. Based on the CDR3 plus reference TRBV7-2 and TRBJ2-7, the full variable domain is GAGVSQSPSNKVTEKGKDVELRCDPISGHTALYWYRQSLGQGLEFLIYFQGNSAPDKSGLPSDRFSAERTGGSVSTLTIQRTQQEDSAVYLCASSLEGTYEQYFGPGTRLTVT.

Notes on this clone: An end of the junction differs from the germline gene, which may be a read error. Written as DNA, the CDR3 is TGTTCCAGCAGCCGAGCCTCGAGCGAGCAGTACTTC. Its translation is CSSSRASSEQYF. The rearrangement links TRBV11-2 to TRBJ2-7; D is undetermined. CDR3 length equals 12 residues. Germline V gives CDR1 SGHAT, CDR2 FQNNGV. The variable domain in full, completed from reference TRBV11-2 and TRBJ2-7, reads EAGVAQSPRYKIIEKRQSVAFWCNPISGHATLYWYQQILGQGPKLLIQFQNNGVVDDSQLPKDRFSAERLKGVDSTLKIQPAKLEDSAVYLCSSSRASSEQYFGPGTRLTVT.

This clone was counted many times. This chain uses TRBV29-1 with TRBJ1-2; D is possibly TRBD1 (5 bases). CDR3 length equals 13 residues. V was pared by 6 bases and J by 3 bases, with 14 bases between. The germline CDR1 and CDR2 sequences are SQVTM and ANQGSEA. The CDR3, as DNA: TGCAGCGTGAGGGGCCAGGGATACTATGGCTACACCTTC. This sequence encodes CSVRGQGYYGYTF.

By its share, this clone is medium-sized (0.01 to 0.1%). The V gene is TRBV20-1, the J gene TRBJ1-1; no firm D call. CDR1 and CDR2 (germline): DFQATT, SNEGSKA (reference sequence). V lost 2 bases to trimming and J lost 1 base, with 11 bases between them. The CDR3 extends over 14 amino acids. The CDR3 sequence is CSARLRGPNTEAFF. The DNA of the CDR3 is TGCAGTGCTAGACTGCGGGGTCCGAACACTGAAGCTTTCTTT.

This clone was observed at least ten times. The chain is built from TRBV5-1 and TRBJ2-6; D is perhaps TRBD1 (6 bases). Germline CDR1 and CDR2: SGHRS and YFSETQ. The germline V and J ends were trimmed by 0 bases and 0 bases, with 10 bases remaining between them. The CDR3 extends over 17 amino acids. This chain's CDR3 is CASSLVGRGSGANVLTF. The CDR3 nucleotides read TGCGCCAGCAGCTTGGTCGGCAGGGGCTCTGGGGCCAACGTCCTGACTTTC.

This clone was found many times. The chain uses TRBV2 and TRBJ2-3; D remains unclear. Germline V gives CDR1 SNHLY, CDR2 FYNNEI. The CDR3 covers 17 residues. Deletions cut 2 bases from V and 1 base from J, with 16 bases between. The DNA of the CDR3 is TGTGCCAGCAGTGAAAGGTTGGGTCTAATCGGCACAGATACGCAGTATTTT. Translated, it gives CASSERLGLIGTDTQYF.

The V gene is TRBV28, the J gene TRBJ1-2; D unclear. The CDR3 has 15 amino acids. Germline CDR1 MDHEN, CDR2 SYDVKM. Trimming cost V 7 bases and J 6 bases, with 21 bases left between them. The CDR3: CASISVRGGTDGYTF. The CDR3 DNA reads as TGTGCCAGCATTTCAGTTCGGGGAGGAACTGATGGCTACACCTTC.

There are many counts of this clone. This chain links TRBV19 with TRBJ2-1; 12 bases are a match to TRBD2. Losses at the gene ends were 7 bases for V and 7 bases for J; bases not matched to a gene: 14. This CDR3 is built from 17 residues. Germline CDR1 and CDR2: LNHDA and SQIVND (reference sequence). CDR3 DNA sequence: TGTGCCAGTACTTTATCCTCGGGAACTAGCGGGAGGAATGAGCAGTTCTTC. It codes for CASTLSSGTSGRNEQFF.

V gene TRBV7-9 combines with J gene TRBJ2-7; D is unclear. Germline-derived CDR1 and CDR2 are SEHNR and FQNEAQ (reference sequence). The germline V and J ends were trimmed by 3 bases and 6 bases, with 18 bases remaining between them. The CDR3 runs 15 residues. Written as DNA, the CDR3 is TGTGCCAGCAGCTTCGGGTCGGGCTCAGCCGCCGAGCAGTACTTC. This sequence encodes CASSFGSGSAAEQYF.

This clone occurred a few times. The germline gene is not matched at one end of the junction; a read error may be the cause. V gene TRBV3-1 combines with J gene TRBJ1-2, with no clear D. The CDR3 has 13 amino acids. CDR1 LGHDT and CDR2 YNNKEL come from the germline V gene (reference sequence). CDR3 sequence (DNA): TGTGACAGCAGCATACGGGTTAGGGATGGCTACACTTTC. Translation: CDSSIRVRDGYTF.

Notes on this clone: Given a much more abundant clone one base away, this may be a read error. This chain uses TRBV20-1 with TRBJ2-2, with no clear D. Germline V CDR1 and CDR2: DFQATT, SNEGSKA (reference sequence). The CDR3 loop spans 9 amino acids. CDR3 DNA: TGCACCCACGGGGGGGAGCTGTTTTTT. Encoded protein: CTHGGELFF.

Sample share makes this clone medium-sized. This chain uses TRBV12-3 or TRBV12-4 with TRBJ2-7, with D tentatively TRBD2 (6 bases). Trimming shortened V by 6 bases and J by 7 bases, and 19 bases separated the two germline ends. CDR3 size: 14 residues. The CDR3 region has the DNA TGTGCCAGCAGCCCGGGGGAATCACCAATAGAGCAGTACTTC. This translates into CASSPGESPIEQYF.

This clone was seen at least ten times. The CDR3 DNA reads as TGTGCCAGCAGTATCCGGGAGAACACTGAAGCTTTCTTT. Encoded protein: CASSIRENTEAFF. J is TRBJ1-1 and V is TRBV6-1, with D unresolved. V was pared by 5 bases and J by 1 base, with 8 bases between. The CDR3 totals 13 residues. Germline CDR1 reads MNHNS; CDR2 reads SASEGT.

This clone was detected ten times or more. The gene calls are TRBV7-9 and TRBJ2-1; 7 bases are a match to TRBD1. After removal of 3 bases from V and 0 bases from J, the junction contained 5 bases not matched to a gene. Germline V CDR1 and CDR2: SEHNR, FQNEAQ (reference sequence). There are 16 residues in the CDR3. CDR3 in amino acids: CASSFPQGSSYNEQFF. For the CDR3, the DNA is TGTGCCAGCAGCTTCCCACAGGGGAGCTCCTACAATGAGCAGTTCTTC.

CDR3 region: CASSPELVVRETQYF. The DNA of the CDR3 is TGCGCCAGCAGCCCGGAGCTCGTCGTGCGTGAGACCCAGTACTTC. The V and J genes are TRBV5-1 and TRBJ2-5, with D hard to call. This CDR3 spans 15 amino acids. The V gene lost 4 bases and the J gene lost 5 bases, with 18 bases spanning the gap. Germline assignment: CDR1 SGHRS and CDR2 YFSETQ.

This clone was counted at least ten times. The V and J genes are TRBV29-1 and TRBJ2-3, with 10 bases that match TRBD2. Losses at the gene ends were 4 bases for V and 4 bases for J; bases not matched to a gene: 8. Germline V gene sequence: CDR1 SQVTM, CDR2 ANQGSEA. CDR3 size: 15 residues. The CDR3 sequence is CSVGLAGARADTQYF. Written as DNA, the CDR3 is TGCAGCGTTGGGCTAGCGGGAGCTCGTGCAGATACGCAGTATTTT.

The chain uses TRBV20-1 and TRBJ1-6; 7 bases match TRBD1. The CDR3 is 15 amino acids. Germline CDR1 and CDR2: DFQATT and SNEGSKA (reference sequence). J gave up 9 bases and V 0 bases, and 8 bases lay outside the gene matches. The CDR3 DNA follows: TGCAGTGCTAGAGACCACAGGGGAGAGAGTTCACCCCTCCACTTT. Its protein is CSARDHRGESSPLHF.

This clone was recorded at least ten times. The V call is TRBV4-1, the J call TRBJ1-1; D perhaps matches TRBD1 (6 bases). V was clipped by 1 base and J by 0 bases, with 15 bases between them. This CDR3 is built from 17 residues. Germline CDR1 MGHRA, CDR2 YSYEKL. The CDR3 sequence: CASSQAHQGTVNTEAFF. The CDR3 nucleotides are TGCGCCAGCAGCCAAGCCCACCAGGGGACGGTGAACACTGAAGCTTTCTTT.

This clone was observed many times. V and J are TRBV19 and TRBJ2-7, with 8 bases identical to TRBD1. The junction had 8 bases not matched to a gene; V was cut back by 8 bases and J by 2 bases. This CDR3 comprises 14 residues. CDR1 LNHDA and CDR2 SQIVND come from the germline V gene (reference sequence). CDR3 in DNA: TGTGCCAGTTCCCAGGCGGACAGGGCCTACGAGCAGTACTTC. Protein: CASSQADRAYEQYF.

This clone appeared many times. The V and J genes are TRBV2 and TRBJ2-3; 9 bases agree with TRBD1. CDR3 length: 15 residues. The germline CDR1 and CDR2 sequences are SNHLY and FYNNEI. The ends lost 5 bases at V and 0 bases at J; junction bases unmatched: 3. The CDR3 DNA follows: TGTGCCAGCAGTCCCGGGACAGGGAGCACAGATACGCAGTATTTT. Translating gives CASSPGTGSTDTQYF.

The table lists this clone with many counts. The V call is TRBV28, the J call TRBJ1-5; perhaps TRBD1 as D (6 bases). Trimming shortened V by 7 bases and J by 12 bases, and 16 bases separated the two germline ends. The CDR3 extends over 12 amino acids. Germline V CDR1 and CDR2: MDHEN, SYDVKM. DNA of the CDR3: TGTGCCAGCACACCCCCAAGGGGGGGCCAGCATTTT. Translating it yields CASTPPRGGQHF. Together with reference TRBV28 and TRBJ1-5, the CDR3 gives the full variable domain: DVKVTQSSRYLVKRTGEKVFLECVQDMDHENMFWYRQDPGLGLRLIYFSYDVKMKEKGDIPEGYSVSREKKERFSLILESASTNQTSMYLCASTPPRGGQHFGDGTRLSIL.

This clone was seen a single time. This chain uses TRBV4-1 with TRBJ1-5; D possibly corresponds to TRBD1 (5 bases). The V end lost 6 bases, the J end lost 5 bases, and 20 bases lay between the germline ends. The length of the CDR3 is 16 residues. The V gene's germline CDR1 is MGHRA and CDR2 YSYEKL. CDR3 DNA: TGCGCCAGCAGTTCCCTGAGGGGCGGCGGGTATCAGCCCCAGCATTTT. Its protein is CASSSLRGGGYQPQHF.

This clone was detected many times. V usage is TRBV24-1 and J usage is TRBJ2-5, with D maybe TRBD1 (5 bases). The V gene lost 4 bases and the J gene lost 4 bases, with 12 bases spanning the gap. The CDR3 covers 14 residues. Germline lookup yields CDR1 KGHDR and CDR2 SFDVKD. The chain's CDR3 is CATSDRRVGETQYF. CDR3 in DNA: TGTGCCACCAGTGACCGCAGGGTAGGAGAGACCCAGTACTTC.

This clone was detected ten times or more. The genes are TRBV5-1 and TRBJ2-3; D may be TRBD1 (5 bases). Trimming stripped 3 bases from V and 8 bases from J, with 10 bases between. Germline CDR1 is SGHRS and CDR2 is YFSETQ. The CDR3 has 12 residues. The CDR3 sequence is CASSSEGATQYF. The CDR3 nucleotides are TGCGCCAGCAGCTCCGAAGGGGCTACGCAGTATTTT.

This clone was counted many times. The rearrangement links TRBV27 to TRBJ2-2; TRBD2 matches 8 bases. With V trimmed by 3 bases and J by 0 bases, 3 bases remained unmatched. The CDR3 has 16 amino acids. Germline CDR1 is MNHEY and CDR2 is SMNVEV (reference sequence). This CDR3 reads CASSLTSVTNTGELFF. The CDR3 nucleotides read TGTGCCAGCAGTTTGACTAGCGTCACGAACACCGGGGAGCTGTTTTTT.

The sample holds many counts of this clone. The chain recombines TRBV18 with TRBJ2-2; D unclear. The CDR3 totals 15 residues. CDR1 KGHSH and CDR2 LQKENI come from the germline V gene. V lost 2 bases and J 2 bases, leaving 9 bases between the germline ends. The CDR3 DNA sequence: TGTGCCAGCTCACCAGACGGAATTAACACCGGGGAGCTGTTTTTT. As protein: CASSPDGINTGELFF.

A few counts support this clone. V and J are TRBV6-1 and TRBJ2-7, with a weak D call TRBD1 (6 bases). V lost 9 bases, J lost 0 bases, and 12 bases lay in between. Germline-derived CDR1 and CDR2 are MNHNS and SASEGT. The CDR3 covers 13 residues. DNA of the CDR3: TGTGCCAGTAACAGGGCCAGCTCCTACGAGCAGTACTTC. Its protein product is CASNRASSYEQYF.

There are many counts of this clone. The J gene is TRBJ2-4, the V gene TRBV6-2 or TRBV6-3; D is ambiguous. V was pared by 2 bases and J by 0 bases, with 8 bases between. In germline, CDR1 is MNHEY, CDR2 SVGEGT. The CDR3 runs 15 residues. The CDR3 sequence is CASSYNFLAKNIQYF. The CDR3 DNA reads as TGTGCCAGCAGTTACAACTTTCTAGCCAAAAACATTCAGTACTTC.